This T cell receptor (beta chain) was sequenced in a study of shared clonotypes between healthy human individuals. Genomic DNA (from each subset) was split evenly across several immunoSEQ plates. In the authors' methods: Owing to the provision of junction-only sequences devoid of quality scores by immunoSEQ, filtering differed. Profiled with immunoSEQ multiplex PCR; TCRdb holds only in-frame clones, not every one. The V and J calls and clone size are taken from that table; D and trimming were inferred from the DNA. The repertoire holds about 1.1 million clones, roughly 80% seen once, with 0.89% in the top ten. Notes on the study in general: Larger estimated richness was generally seen in naive subsets than in memory subsets.

CD4+ cells yielded CD45RA+ naive and CD45RA-negative memory subsets. V was clipped by 4 bases and J by 4 bases; unmatched bases: 15. CDR3 length: 18 residues. Germline V gene lookup returns CDR1 SGHTA and CDR2 FQGNSA. A note on this clone: Antigen: not known.

The source material was memory CD4+ T cells from PBMCs. As for subset: CD45RA-negative fraction. The clonotype originates from a young man in good health. Some clones in this sample may be carry-over from other donors' samples. The V call is TRBV7-2, the J call TRBJ1-1; TRBD1 matches at 10 bases. DNA for the CDR3: TGTGCCAGCAGCTCCTACGCGCGGGGGACAGGGGTGAGCACTGAAGCTTTCTTT. Translation: CASSSYARGTGVSTEAFF.